This is a list of T cell receptor beta chains from one sample in a study of human CD8 memory T cell subsets. TCRdb reprocessed the 5' RACE reads and stores each CDR3 protein as one record, lacking DNA. The table counts fewer than 6,500 distinct CDR3 sequences; roughly 36% lies in the top ten. Sequenced material: CD8+ effector memory T cells (TEM) sorted from PBMCs. The receptors here all came from a human donor in good health. The CDR3 runs from the conserved cysteine through the conserved F or W. Clone size is shown for a subset of rows, as once, few, many or a class of expanded clone.

J: TRBJ2-7; size: hyperexpanded; V: TRBV20-1; CDR3: CSARLDPSYEQYF
J: TRBJ1-3; size: .; V: TRBV11-2; CDR3: CASSLAGQGANTIYF
J: TRBJ1-2; size: .; V: TRBV5-4; CDR3: CASSQDRAHYGYTF
J: TRBJ1-1; size: .; V: TRBV2; CDR3: CASSDKAAMNTEAFF
J: TRBJ2-2; size: .; V: TRBV2; CDR3: CASRPRGSSGGRNTGELFF
J: TRBJ1-4; size: .; V: TRBV6-6; CDR3: CASSYPQAGPEKLFF
J: TRBJ1-2; size: .; V: TRBV6-1; CDR3: CASSEATLGARGNYGYTF
J: TRBJ2-3; size: .; V: TRBV27; CDR3: CASSFWDQRGDTQYF
J: TRBJ1-2; size: .; V: TRBV5-4; CDR3: CASSLSGSGDGYTF
J: TRBJ1-1; size: .; V: TRBV30; CDR3: CAWSYMGLNTEAFF
J: TRBJ2-4; size: .; V: TRBV5-4; CDR3: CASRNTGENIQYF
J: TRBJ2-3; size: medium-sized; V: TRBV20-1; CDR3: CSARPDRESTDTQYF
J: TRBJ2-3; size: medium-sized; V: TRBV5-5; CDR3: CASSPGQLFTDTQYF
J: TRBJ1-1; size: .; V: TRBV5-6; CDR3: CASSLARVGMNTEAFF
J: TRBJ2-7; size: medium-sized; V: TRBV14; CDR3: CASSQEVYSWEQYF
J: TRBJ2-7; size: .; V: TRBV28; CDR3: CASSPGTTVRYEQYF
J: TRBJ2-3; size: large; V: TRBV6-4; CDR3: CASSVKATDTQYF
J: TRBJ2-5; size: .; V: TRBV29-1; CDR3: CSVELRGQTQETQYF
J: TRBJ1-2; size: .; V: TRBV18; CDR3: CASSPRSTKAGTHYGYTF
J: TRBJ2-1; size: .; V: TRBV4-3; CDR3: CASSQEWPSGVYNEQFF
J: TRBJ1-2; size: .; V: TRBV9; CDR3: CASSVPGNASNYGYTF
J: TRBJ2-5; size: .; V: TRBV5-6; CDR3: CASSPNPGLAGSETQYF
J: TRBJ1-1; size: .; V: TRBV7-2; CDR3: CASSRQRLNTEAFF
J: TRBJ2-7; size: .; V: TRBV3-1; CDR3: CASSQPGLALNNEQYF
J: TRBJ2-7; size: .; V: TRBV6-1; CDR3: CASSDGPPPDEQYF
J: TRBJ2-1; size: .; V: TRBV29-1; CDR3: CSVVPSGSYNEQFF
J: TRBJ1-1; size: .; V: TRBV28; CDR3: CASRPRDSYTEAFF
J: TRBJ2-2; size: .; V: TRBV7-2; CDR3: CASSLPTDRGNTGELFF
J: TRBJ2-1; size: .; V: TRBV9; CDR3: CASSGAIRDEQFF
J: TRBJ2-7; size: .; V: TRBV4-1; CDR3: CASSQDEAEAYEQYF
J: TRBJ2-7; size: .; V: TRBV6-2/TRBV6-3; CDR3: CASSAWDSSYEQYF
J: TRBJ2-3; size: .; V: TRBV15; CDR3: CATSLEGQGITDTQYF
J: TRBJ2-7; size: .; V: TRBV7-9; CDR3: CASSLGSGGTPNEQYF
J: TRBJ1-1; size: .; V: TRBV20-1; CDR3: CSASEVNTEAFF
J: TRBJ2-5; size: .; V: TRBV14; CDR3: CASSQGDWRYEETQYF
J: TRBJ2-2; size: .; V: TRBV7-6; CDR3: CASSLGFEAGGASGELFF
J: TRBJ2-5; size: .; V: TRBV5-6; CDR3: CASSLSGVVQETQYF
J: TRBJ2-1; size: .; V: TRBV4-3; CDR3: CASSPGTGRGNEQFF
J: TRBJ1-1; size: large; V: TRBV13; CDR3: CASSFGGGGTEAFF
J: TRBJ2-6; size: .; V: TRBV28; CDR3: CASGQGAITGANVLTF
J: TRBJ1-1; size: .; V: TRBV27; CDR3: CASTSIQGSLNTEAFF
J: TRBJ2-3; size: .; V: TRBV10-2; CDR3: CASSESKGRGTDTQYF
J: TRBJ2-7; size: .; V: TRBV23-1; CDR3: CASSQSQHRDRGIYEQYF
J: TRBJ2-2; size: medium-sized; V: TRBV7-9; CDR3: CASSSPRNTGELFF
J: TRBJ2-2; size: .; V: TRBV5-5; CDR3: CASSSGQGYPGELFF
J: TRBJ1-1; size: .; V: TRBV15; CDR3: CATSERPRFLAEAFF
J: TRBJ2-5; size: .; V: TRBV7-9; CDR3: CASMAVMAQETQYF
J: TRBJ2-7; size: .; V: TRBV7-2; CDR3: CASSALTSGGARAYEQYF
J: TRBJ2-1; size: medium-sized; V: TRBV29-1; CDR3: CSVEGPGPDNEQFF